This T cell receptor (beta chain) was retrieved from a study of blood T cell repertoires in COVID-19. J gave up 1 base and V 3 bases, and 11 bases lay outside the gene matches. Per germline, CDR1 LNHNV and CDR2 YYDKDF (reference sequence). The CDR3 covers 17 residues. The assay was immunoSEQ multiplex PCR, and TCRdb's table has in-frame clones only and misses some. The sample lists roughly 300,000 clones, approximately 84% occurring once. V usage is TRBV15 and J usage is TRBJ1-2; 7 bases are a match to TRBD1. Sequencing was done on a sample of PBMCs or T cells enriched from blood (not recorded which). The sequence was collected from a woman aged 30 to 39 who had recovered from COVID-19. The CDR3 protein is CATSSQDRSPINYGYTF. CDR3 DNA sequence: TGTGCCACCAGCAGCCAGGACAGGAGCCCAATTAACTATGGCTACACCTTC. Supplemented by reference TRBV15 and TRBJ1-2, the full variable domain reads DAMVIQNPRYQVTQFGKPVTLSCSQTLNHNVMYWYQQKSSQAPKLLFHYYDKDFNNEADTPDNFQSRRPNTSFCFLDIRSPGLGDTAMYLCATSSQDRSPINYGYTFGSGTRLTVV.